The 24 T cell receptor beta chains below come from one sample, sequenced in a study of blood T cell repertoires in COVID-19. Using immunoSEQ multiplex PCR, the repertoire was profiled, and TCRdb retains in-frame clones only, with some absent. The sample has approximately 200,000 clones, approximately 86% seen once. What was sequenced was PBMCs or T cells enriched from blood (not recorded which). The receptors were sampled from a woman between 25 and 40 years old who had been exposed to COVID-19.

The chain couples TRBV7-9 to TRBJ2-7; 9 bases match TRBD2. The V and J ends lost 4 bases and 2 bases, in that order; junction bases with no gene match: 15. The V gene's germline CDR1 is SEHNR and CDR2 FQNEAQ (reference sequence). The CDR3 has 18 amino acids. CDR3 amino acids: CASSSTNGLARLPYEQYF. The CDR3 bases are TGTGCCAGCAGCTCCACAAACGGACTAGCGCGCCTACCCTACGAGCAGTACTTC.

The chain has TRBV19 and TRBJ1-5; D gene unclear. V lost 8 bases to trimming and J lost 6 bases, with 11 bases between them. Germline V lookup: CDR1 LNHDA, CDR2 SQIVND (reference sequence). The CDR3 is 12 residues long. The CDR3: CASVRSGQPQHF. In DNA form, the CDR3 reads TGTGCCAGTGTTAGATCCGGTCAGCCCCAGCATTTT.

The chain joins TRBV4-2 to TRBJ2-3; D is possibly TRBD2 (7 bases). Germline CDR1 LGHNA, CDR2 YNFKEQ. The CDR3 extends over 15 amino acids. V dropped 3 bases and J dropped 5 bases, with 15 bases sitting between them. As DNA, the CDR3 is TGTGCCAGCAGCCAGGAGAGGGGGGGCAAAGATACGCAGTATTTT. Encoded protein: CASSQERGGKDTQYF.

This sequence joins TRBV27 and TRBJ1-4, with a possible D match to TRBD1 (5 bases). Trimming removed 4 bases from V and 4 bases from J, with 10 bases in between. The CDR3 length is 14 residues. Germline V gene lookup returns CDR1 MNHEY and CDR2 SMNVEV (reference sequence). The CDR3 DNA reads TGTGCCAGCAGTTCTGGGGGGGTTAATGAAAAACTGTTTTTT. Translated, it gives CASSSGGVNEKLFF.

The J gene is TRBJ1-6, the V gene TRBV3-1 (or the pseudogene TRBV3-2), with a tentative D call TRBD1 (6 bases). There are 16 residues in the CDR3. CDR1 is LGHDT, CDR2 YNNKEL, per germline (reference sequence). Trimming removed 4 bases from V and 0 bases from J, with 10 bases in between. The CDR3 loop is CASSPRDTSYNSPLHF. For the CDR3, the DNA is TGTGCCAGCAGCCCCCGGGACACCTCCTATAATTCACCCCTCCACTTT.

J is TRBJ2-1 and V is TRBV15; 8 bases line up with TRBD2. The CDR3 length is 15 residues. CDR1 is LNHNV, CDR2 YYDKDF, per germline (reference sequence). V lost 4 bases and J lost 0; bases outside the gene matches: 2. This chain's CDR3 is CATSNAGGSYNEQFF. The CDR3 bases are TGTGCCACCAGCAACGCGGGGGGCTCCTACAATGAGCAGTTCTTC.

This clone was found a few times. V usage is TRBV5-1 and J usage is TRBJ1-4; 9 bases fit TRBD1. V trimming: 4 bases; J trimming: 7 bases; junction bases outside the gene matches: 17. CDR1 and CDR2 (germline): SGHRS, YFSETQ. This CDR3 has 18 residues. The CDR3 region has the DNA TGCGCCAGCAGCCTAGTCCCGGGACAGGGACTGGAGAGTGAAAAACTGTTTTTT. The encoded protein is CASSLVPGQGLESEKLFF.

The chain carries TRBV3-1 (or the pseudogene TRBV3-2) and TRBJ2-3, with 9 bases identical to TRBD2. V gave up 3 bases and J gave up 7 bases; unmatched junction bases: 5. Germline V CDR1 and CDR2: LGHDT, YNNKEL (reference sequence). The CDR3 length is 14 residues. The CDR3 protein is CASSQSLAGHTQYF. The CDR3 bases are TGTGCCAGCAGCCAGTCGCTAGCGGGACATACGCAGTATTTT.

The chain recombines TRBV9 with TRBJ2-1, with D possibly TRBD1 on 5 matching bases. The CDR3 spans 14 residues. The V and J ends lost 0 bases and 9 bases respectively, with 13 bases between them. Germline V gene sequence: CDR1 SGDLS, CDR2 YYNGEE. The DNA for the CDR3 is TGTGCCAGCAGCGTAGTAGGACAATCGGGTGAGCAGTTCTTC. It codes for CASSVVGQSGEQFF.

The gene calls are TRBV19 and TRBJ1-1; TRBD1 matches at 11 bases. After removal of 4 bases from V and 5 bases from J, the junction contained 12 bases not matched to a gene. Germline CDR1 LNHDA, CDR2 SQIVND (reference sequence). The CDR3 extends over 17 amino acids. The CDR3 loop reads CASSKDGEGQGATEAFF. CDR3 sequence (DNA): TGTGCCAGTAGTAAAGACGGGGAAGGACAGGGGGCAACTGAAGCTTTCTTT.

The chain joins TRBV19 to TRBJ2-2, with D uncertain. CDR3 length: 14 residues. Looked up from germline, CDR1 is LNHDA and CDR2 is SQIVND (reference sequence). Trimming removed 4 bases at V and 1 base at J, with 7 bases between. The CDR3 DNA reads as TGTGCCAGTAGTACAGGCCTGAACACCGGGGAGCTGTTTTTT. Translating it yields CASSTGLNTGELFF. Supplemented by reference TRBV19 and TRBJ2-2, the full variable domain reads DGGITQSPKYLFRKEGQNVTLSCEQNLNHDAMYWYRQDPGQGLRLIYYSQIVNDFQKGDIAEGYSVSREKKESFPLTVTSAQKNPTAFYLCASSTGLNTGELFFGEGSRLTVL.

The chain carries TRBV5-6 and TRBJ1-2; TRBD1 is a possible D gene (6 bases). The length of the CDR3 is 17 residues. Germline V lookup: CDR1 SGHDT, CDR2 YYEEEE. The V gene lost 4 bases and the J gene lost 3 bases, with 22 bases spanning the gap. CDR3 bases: TGTGCCAGCAGCCGGGCGCCGACAGGCCAGGACCACTATGGCTACACCTTC. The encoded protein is CASSRAPTGQDHYGYTF.

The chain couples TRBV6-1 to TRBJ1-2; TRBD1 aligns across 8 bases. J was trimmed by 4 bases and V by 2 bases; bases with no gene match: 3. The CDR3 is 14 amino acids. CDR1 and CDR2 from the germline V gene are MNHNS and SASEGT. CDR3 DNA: TGTGCCAGCAGTGAATCGGGACAGGCCTATGGCTACACCTTC. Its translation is CASSESGQAYGYTF.

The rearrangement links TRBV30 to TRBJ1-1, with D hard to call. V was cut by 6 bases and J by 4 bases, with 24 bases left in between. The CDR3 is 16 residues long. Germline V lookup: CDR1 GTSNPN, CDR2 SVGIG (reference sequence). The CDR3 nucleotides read TGTGCCTGTCTTGCCTTTGGCACGGGGTTCGGCACTGAAGCTTTCTTT. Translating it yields CACLAFGTGFGTEAFF.

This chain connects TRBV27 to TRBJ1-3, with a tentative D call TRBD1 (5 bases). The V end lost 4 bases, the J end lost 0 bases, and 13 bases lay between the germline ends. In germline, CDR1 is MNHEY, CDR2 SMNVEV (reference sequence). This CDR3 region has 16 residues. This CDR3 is CASSSRGHSSGNTIYF. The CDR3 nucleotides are TGTGCCAGCAGTTCAAGGGGCCACTCCTCTGGAAACACCATATATTTT.

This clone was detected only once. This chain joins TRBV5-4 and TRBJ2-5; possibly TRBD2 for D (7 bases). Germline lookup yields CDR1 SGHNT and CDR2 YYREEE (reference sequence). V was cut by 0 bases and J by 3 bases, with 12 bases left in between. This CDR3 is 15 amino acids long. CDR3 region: CASSLAGGAKETQYF. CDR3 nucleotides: TGTGCCAGCAGCTTGGCTGGGGGGGCGAAAGAGACCCAGTACTTC.

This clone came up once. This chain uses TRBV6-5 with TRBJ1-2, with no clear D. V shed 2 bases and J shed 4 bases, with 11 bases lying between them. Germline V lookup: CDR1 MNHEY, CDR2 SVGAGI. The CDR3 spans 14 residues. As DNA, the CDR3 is TGTGCCAGCAGTTACGCCCGGGTCGGCTATGGCTACACCTTC. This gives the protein CASSYARVGYGYTF.

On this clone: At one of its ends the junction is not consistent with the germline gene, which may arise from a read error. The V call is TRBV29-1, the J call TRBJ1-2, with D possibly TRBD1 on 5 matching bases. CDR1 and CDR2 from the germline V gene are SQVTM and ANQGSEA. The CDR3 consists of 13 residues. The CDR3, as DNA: TGCAGCGTAGAAGAGAGGGGACTCTATGGCTACACCTTC. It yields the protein CSVEERGLYGYTF.

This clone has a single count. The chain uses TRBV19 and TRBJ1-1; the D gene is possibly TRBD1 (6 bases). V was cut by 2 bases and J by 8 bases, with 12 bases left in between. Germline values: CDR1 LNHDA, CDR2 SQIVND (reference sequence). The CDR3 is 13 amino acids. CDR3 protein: CASSIMGTPEAFF. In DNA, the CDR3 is TGTGCCAGTAGTATAATGGGGACACCCGAAGCTTTCTTT.

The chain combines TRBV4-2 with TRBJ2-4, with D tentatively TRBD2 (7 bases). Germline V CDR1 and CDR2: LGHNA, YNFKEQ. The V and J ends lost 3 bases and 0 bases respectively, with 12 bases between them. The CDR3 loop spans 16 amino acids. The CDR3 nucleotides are TGTGCCAGCAGCCACTCGGGGGGCAGAGCCAAAAACATTCAGTACTTC. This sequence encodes CASSHSGGRAKNIQYF.

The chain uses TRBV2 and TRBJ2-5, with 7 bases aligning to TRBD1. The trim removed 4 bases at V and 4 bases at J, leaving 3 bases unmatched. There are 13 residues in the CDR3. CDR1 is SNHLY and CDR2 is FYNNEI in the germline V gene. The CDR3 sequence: CASSGQGSETQYF. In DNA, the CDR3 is TGTGCCAGCAGTGGACAGGGATCAGAGACCCAGTACTTC.

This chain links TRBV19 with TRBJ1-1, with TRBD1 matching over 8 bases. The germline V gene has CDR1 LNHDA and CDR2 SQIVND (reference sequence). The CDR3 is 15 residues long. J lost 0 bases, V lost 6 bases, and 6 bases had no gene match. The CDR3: CASRPLQGVNTEAFF. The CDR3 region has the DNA TGTGCCAGTAGGCCCTTACAGGGGGTGAACACTGAAGCTTTCTTT. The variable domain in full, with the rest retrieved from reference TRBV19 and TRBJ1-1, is DGGITQSPKYLFRKEGQNVTLSCEQNLNHDAMYWYRQDPGQGLRLIYYSQIVNDFQKGDIAEGYSVSREKKESFPLTVTSAQKNPTAFYLCASRPLQGVNTEAFFGQGTRLTVV.

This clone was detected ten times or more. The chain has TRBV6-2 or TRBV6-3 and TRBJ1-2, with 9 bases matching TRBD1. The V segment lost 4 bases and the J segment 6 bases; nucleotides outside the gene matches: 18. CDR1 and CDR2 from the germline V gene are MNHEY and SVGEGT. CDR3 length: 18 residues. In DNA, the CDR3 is TGTGCCAGCAGTTTTCTAGTGGGGACAGGGAATTTCCAAGATGGCTACACCTTC. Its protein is CASSFLVGTGNFQDGYTF.

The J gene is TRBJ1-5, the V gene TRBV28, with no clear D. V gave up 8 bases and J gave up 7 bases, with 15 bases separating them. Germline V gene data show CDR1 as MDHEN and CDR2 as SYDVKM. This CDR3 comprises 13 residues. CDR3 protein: CASRRWAQQPQHF. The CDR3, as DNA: TGTGCCAGCCGACGTTGGGCCCAACAGCCCCAGCATTTT.